This T cell receptor (beta chain) was obtained from a study of T cell changes during pregnancy in multiple sclerosis. The CDR3 length is 14 residues. Per the germline V gene, CDR1 is LGHNA and CDR2 is YNFKEQ. Germline trimming cut 4 bases from V and 5 bases from J; bases unmatched to any gene: 5. Sequencing was performed with immunoSEQ multiplex PCR; in TCRdb, only in-frame clones are kept and a portion is missing. Altogether tens of thousands of clones are present, 85% to 95% being singletons, with the ten largest covering about 0.99%. This TCR derives from a female donor in good health, enrolled as a control in a pregnancy study. The chain links TRBV4-2 to TRBJ2-1; 7 bases match TRBD2. Material: peripheral blood, obtained in the second trimester of pregnancy. CDR3 region: CASSPSGEDNEQFF. The CDR3, as DNA: TGTGCCAGCAGCCCTAGCGGAGAAGACAATGAGCAGTTCTTC.